This T cell receptor (beta chain) was captured by sequencing in a study of patients and donors after allogeneic stem cell transplantation. The CDR3 has 17 amino acids. Germline CDR1 and CDR2: SGDLS and YYNGEE. Trimming took off 0 bases at V and 0 bases at J, with 15 bases between the two ends. Each CDR3 protein gets one entry after TCRdb re-called the RT-PCR reads with MiXCR. In the table there are tens of thousands of distinct CDR3 sequences, 6.8% of which are singletons. The material sequenced was blood, either unsorted or a sorted T cell fraction (not recorded which). This clonotype originated in a human donor who was either an allogeneic HSCT recipient or a stem cell or donor lymphocyte infusion donor (not recorded which). It is not recorded whose cells these are; they may come from a transplant donor. V and J are TRBV9 and TRBJ1-1; D is possibly TRBD1 (5 bases). CDR3: CASSVGPGCTVNTEAFF. The CDR3 nucleotides read TGTGCCAGCAGCGTAGGCCCAGGGTGTACCGTGAACACTGAAGCTTTCTTT.